This TCR beta chain was identified during a study of control samples from healthy donors and cancer patients. From germline, CDR1 is MNHNY and CDR2 SVGAGI (reference sequence). Trimming took 6 bases from V and 7 from J; bases not matched to a gene: 7. This CDR3 region has 15 residues. Here immunoSEQ multiplex PCR was the method, and the copy in TCRdb shows in-frame clones only, minus some. Here the sample spans around 75,000 clones, 85% to 95% being singletons. The J gene is TRBJ1-6, the V gene TRBV6-6; TRBD1 matches at 9 bases. Sequenced input: blood. The TCR was taken from a woman aged 60 to 75 in good health. CDR3 sequence: CASSENRGLNSPLHF. The CDR3 region has the DNA TGTGCCAGCAGCGAAAACAGGGGGCTAAATTCACCCCTCCACTTT.